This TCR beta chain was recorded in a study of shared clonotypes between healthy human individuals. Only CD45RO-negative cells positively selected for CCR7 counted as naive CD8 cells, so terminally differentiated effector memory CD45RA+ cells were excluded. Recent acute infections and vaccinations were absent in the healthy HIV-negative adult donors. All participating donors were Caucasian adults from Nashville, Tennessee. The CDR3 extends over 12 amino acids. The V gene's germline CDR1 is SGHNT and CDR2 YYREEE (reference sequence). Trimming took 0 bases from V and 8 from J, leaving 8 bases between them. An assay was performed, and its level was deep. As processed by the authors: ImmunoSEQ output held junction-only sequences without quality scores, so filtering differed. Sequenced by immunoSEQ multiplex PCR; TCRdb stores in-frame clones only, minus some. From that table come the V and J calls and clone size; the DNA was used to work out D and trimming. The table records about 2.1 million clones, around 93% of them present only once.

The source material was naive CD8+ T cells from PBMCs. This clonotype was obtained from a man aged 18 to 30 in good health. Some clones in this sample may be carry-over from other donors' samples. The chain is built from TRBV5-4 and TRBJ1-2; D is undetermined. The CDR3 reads CASSLVGFGYTF. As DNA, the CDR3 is TGTGCCAGCAGCTTGGTGGGGTTCGGCTACACCTTC.